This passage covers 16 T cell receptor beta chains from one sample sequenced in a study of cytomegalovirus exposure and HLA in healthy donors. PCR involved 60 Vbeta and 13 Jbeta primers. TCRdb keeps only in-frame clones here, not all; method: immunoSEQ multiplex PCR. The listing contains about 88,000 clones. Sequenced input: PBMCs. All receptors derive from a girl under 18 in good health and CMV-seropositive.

Here the CDR3 DNA reads TGTGCCAGCAGCTCCCTAGCGGGGTACAATGAGCAGTTCTTC. Encoded protein: CASSSLAGYNEQFF. V usage is TRBV6-6 and J usage is TRBJ2-1, with 9 bases identical to TRBD2. Germline lookup yields CDR1 MNHNY and CDR2 SVGAGI (reference sequence). There are 14 residues in the CDR3. The V segment lost 6 bases and the J segment 4 bases; nucleotides outside the gene matches: 4.

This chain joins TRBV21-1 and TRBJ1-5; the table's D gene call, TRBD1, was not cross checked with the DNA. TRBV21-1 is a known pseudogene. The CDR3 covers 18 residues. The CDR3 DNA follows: TGTGCCAGCAGCAAGGACAGGGCGCCCCTCTATAGCAATCAGCCCCAGCATTTT. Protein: CASSKDRAPLYSNQPQHF.

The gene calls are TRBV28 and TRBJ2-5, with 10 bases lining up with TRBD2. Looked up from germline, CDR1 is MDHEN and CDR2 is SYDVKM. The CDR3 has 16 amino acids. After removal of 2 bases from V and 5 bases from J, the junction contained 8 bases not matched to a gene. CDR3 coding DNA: TGTGCCAGCAGTTTAGGCCCACTAGCGGGGCAGGAGACCCAGTACTTC. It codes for CASSLGPLAGQETQYF.

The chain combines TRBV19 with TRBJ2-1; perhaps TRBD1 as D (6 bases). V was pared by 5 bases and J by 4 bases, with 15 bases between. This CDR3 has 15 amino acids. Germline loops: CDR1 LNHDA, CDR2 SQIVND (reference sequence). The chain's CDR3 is CASSYGAGAYNEQFF. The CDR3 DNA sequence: TGTGCCAGTAGTTATGGGGCAGGGGCTTACAATGAGCAGTTCTTC.

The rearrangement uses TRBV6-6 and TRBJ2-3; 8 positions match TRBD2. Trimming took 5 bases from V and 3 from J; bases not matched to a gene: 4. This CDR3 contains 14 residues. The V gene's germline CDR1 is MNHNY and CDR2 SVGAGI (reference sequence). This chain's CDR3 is CASSPTSDTDTQYF. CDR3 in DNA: TGTGCCAGCAGTCCGACTAGCGATACAGATACGCAGTATTTT.

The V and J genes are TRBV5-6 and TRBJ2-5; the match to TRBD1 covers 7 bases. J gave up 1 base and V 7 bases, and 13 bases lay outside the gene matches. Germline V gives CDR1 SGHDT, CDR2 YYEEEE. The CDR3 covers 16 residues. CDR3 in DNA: TGTGCCAGCGCGGTGGGGACAGCTCTTGTCCAAGAGACCCAGTACTTC. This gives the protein CASAVGTALVQETQYF.

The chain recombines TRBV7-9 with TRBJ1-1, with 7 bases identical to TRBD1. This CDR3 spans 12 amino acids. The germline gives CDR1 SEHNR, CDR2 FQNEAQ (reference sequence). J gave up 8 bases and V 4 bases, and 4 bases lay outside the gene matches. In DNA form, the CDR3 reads TGTGCCAGCAGCTCCCGGGACAGCGAAGCTTTCTTT. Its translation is CASSSRDSEAFF.

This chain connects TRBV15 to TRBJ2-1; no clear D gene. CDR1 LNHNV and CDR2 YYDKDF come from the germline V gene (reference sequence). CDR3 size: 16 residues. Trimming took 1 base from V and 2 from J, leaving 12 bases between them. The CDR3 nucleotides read TGTGCCACCAGCAGAGGACACACTGGAACCTACAATGAGCAGTTCTTC. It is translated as CATSRGHTGTYNEQFF.

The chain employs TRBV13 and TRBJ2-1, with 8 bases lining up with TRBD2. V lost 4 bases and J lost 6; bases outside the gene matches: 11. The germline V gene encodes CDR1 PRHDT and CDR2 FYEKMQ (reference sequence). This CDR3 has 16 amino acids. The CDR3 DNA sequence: TGTGCCAGCAGCTCCCTAGCCCAGCGGGGGACCAATGAGCAGTTCTTC. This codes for CASSSLAQRGTNEQFF.

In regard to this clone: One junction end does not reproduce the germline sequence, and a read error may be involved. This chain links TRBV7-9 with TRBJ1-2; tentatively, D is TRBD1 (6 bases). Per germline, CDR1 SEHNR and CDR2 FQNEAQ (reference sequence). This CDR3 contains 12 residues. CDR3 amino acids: CASSLTGYGYAF. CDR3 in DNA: TGTGCCAGCAGTCTCACAGGGTACGGCTACGCCTTC.

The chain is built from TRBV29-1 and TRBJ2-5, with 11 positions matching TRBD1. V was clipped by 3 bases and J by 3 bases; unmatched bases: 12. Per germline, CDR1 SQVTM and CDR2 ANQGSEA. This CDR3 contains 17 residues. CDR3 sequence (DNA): TGCAGCGTTGACCCGTTACAGGCGGGACAGGGGGAAGAGACCCAGTACTTC. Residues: CSVDPLQAGQGEETQYF.

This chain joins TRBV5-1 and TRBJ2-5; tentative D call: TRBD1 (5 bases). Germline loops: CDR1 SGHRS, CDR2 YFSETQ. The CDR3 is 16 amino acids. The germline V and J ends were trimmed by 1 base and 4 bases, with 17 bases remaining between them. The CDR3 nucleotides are TGCGCCAGCAGCTTGTCAGCAGGGTCGGGTCGAGAGACCCAGTACTTC. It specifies CASSLSAGSGRETQYF.

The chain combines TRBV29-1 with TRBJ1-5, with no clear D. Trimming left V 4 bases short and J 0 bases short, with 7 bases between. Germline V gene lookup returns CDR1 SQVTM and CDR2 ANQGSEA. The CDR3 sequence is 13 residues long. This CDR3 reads CSVVDNSNQPQHF. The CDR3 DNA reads TGCAGCGTTGTAGATAATAGCAATCAGCCCCAGCATTTT.

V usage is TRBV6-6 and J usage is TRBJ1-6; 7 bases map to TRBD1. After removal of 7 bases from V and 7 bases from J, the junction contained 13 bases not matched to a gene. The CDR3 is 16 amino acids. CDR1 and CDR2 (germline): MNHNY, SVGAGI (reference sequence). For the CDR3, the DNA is TGTGCCAGCACTCTCCTACTACAGGGGAGAAATTCACCCCTCCACTTT. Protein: CASTLLLQGRNSPLHF.

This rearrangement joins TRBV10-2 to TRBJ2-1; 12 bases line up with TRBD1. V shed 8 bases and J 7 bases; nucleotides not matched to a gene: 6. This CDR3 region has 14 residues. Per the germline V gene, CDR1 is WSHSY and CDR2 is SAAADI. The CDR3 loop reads CASHRDRGLNEQFF. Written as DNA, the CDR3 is TGCGCCAGCCACCGGGACAGGGGGCTGAATGAGCAGTTCTTC.

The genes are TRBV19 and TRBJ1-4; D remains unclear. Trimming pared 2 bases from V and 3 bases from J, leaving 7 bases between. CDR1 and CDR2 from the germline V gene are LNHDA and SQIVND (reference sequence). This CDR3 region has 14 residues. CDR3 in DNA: TGTGCCAGTAGTATATTCCCGTCTAATGAAAAACTGTTTTTT. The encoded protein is CASSIFPSNEKLFF.